This TCR beta chain is from a study of blood T cells in healthy people across ages. This clonotype came up many times. Its antigen remains unknown. Per the germline V gene, CDR1 is SQVTM and CDR2 is ANQGSEA. V dropped 4 bases and J dropped 5; count of bases not matched to a gene: 3. CDR3 length equals 12 residues. Study results and limitations: Diversity was higher, and naive CD4+ cells more numerous, in long-lived donors than in aged donors. The recorded TCR beta diversity per million T cells decreased in a roughly linear manner with age.

Next came a second PCR, run for about 7 to 12 cycles, which used a sample-barcoded 5' primer along with a J-beta primer mix. A single record per CDR3 protein comes from TCRdb applying MiXCR to the 5' RACE reads. The profile covers approximately 900,000 distinct CDR3 sequences, with almost 30% appearing a single time and roughly 10% taken by the ten largest. The same data also went into a second study, on T cells of mothers and their children.

The TCR comes from a woman in her thirties or forties in good health. The sample taken for sequencing was blood. The chain couples TRBV29-1 to TRBJ2-7; 9 bases map to TRBD1. The CDR3, as DNA: TGCAGCGTTGGACAGGGGGTTAACGAGCAGTACTTC. This sequence encodes CSVGQGVNEQYF.